Following are 14 T cell receptor beta chains from one sample sequenced in a study of molecular identifiers for immune sequencing clone quantification. TCRdb called the PCR reads again in MiXCR, with one record for every CDR3 protein. The sample consists of 90,000 or so distinct CDR3 sequences, 21% of them appearing once. What was sequenced was naive CD8+ T cells from blood, with Jurkat cell RNA spiked in. Subset defined: FACS-sorted CD8+CD4-CCR7+CD45RA+ naive T cells. The receptors come from a human donor in good health. Some libraries in this study had Jurkat cell RNA spiked in.

Many counts were recorded for this clonotype. V and J are TRBV7-9 and TRBJ2-2, with 14 bases identical to TRBD2. The junction had 4 bases not matched to a gene; V was cut back by 5 bases and J by 5 bases. CDR1 SEHNR and CDR2 FQNEAQ come from the germline V gene (reference sequence). The CDR3 is 16 residues long. CDR3 sequence: CASSPTSGRETGELFF. In nucleotides, the CDR3 is TGTGCCAGCAGCCCGACTAGCGGGAGGGAGACCGGGGAGCTGTTTTTT. Complete variable domain (other parts from reference TRBV7-9 and TRBJ2-2): DTGVSQNPRHKITKRGQNVTFRCDPISEHNRLYWYRQTLGQGPEFLTYFQNEAQLEKSRLLSDRFSAERPKGSFSTLEIQRTEQGDSAMYLCASSPTSGRETGELFFGEGSRLTVL.

On this clonotype: The germline gene is not matched at one end of the junction; a read error may be the cause. This chain uses TRBV4-3 with TRBJ1-3; no clear D gene. This CDR3 spans 17 amino acids. CDR1 and CDR2 from the germline V gene are LGHNA and YSLEER. This chain's CDR3 is CASSQDPDGMTGSTIYF. The CDR3 DNA follows: TGCGCCAGCAGCCAAGATCCTGACGGAATGACTGGAAGCACCATATATTTT.

This clonotype was seen ten or more times. This chain uses TRBV28 with TRBJ2-7, with D possibly TRBD1 on 6 matching bases. The CDR3 runs to 15 residues. The germline V gene has CDR1 MDHEN and CDR2 SYDVKM. Trimming removed 3 bases from V and 0 bases from J, with 12 bases in between. The CDR3 DNA reads TGTGCCAGCAGTTTCAGGGGTAGGAGCTCCTACGAGCAGTACTTC. It is translated as CASSFRGRSSYEQYF.

This chain uses TRBV27 with TRBJ2-7, with D perhaps matching TRBD2 (6 bases). Trimming pared 1 base from V and 7 bases from J, leaving 11 bases between. This CDR3 is 13 amino acids long. CDR1 and CDR2 (germline): MNHEY, SMNVEV (reference sequence). CDR3 DNA sequence: TGTGCCAGCAGTTTATTAAAGGGGACTGAGCAGTACTTC. The encoded protein is CASSLLKGTEQYF.

This clonotype has just a few counts. The chain combines TRBV4-1 with TRBJ2-7; 7 nucleotides align to TRBD1. Germline V CDR1 and CDR2: MGHRA, YSYEKL. V was clipped by 0 bases and J by 2 bases; unmatched bases: 10. The CDR3 length is 17 residues. CDR3 loop: CASSQEPGDSYTYEQYF. CDR3 sequence (DNA): TGCGCCAGCAGCCAAGAACCTGGGGACAGTTATACCTACGAGCAGTACTTC.

This clonotype was seen at least ten times. In DNA form, the CDR3 reads TGTGCCAGCAGTTTCATAAGCACAGATACGCAGTATTTT. Protein sequence: CASSFISTDTQYF. This sequence joins TRBV12-3 or TRBV12-4 and TRBJ2-3, with D uncertain. This CDR3 region has 13 residues. Trimming removed 3 bases from V and 0 bases from J, with 4 bases in between.

Remarks on this clonotype: A much bigger clone sits one base away, suggesting this may be a read error. The chain links TRBV6-5 to TRBJ1-1, with a tentative D call TRBD1 (6 bases). CDR1 MNHEY and CDR2 SVGAGI come from the germline V gene. Trimming removed 6 bases at V and 0 bases at J, with 14 bases between. The CDR3 sequence is 15 residues long. The CDR3 region is CASRPRGGLNTEAFF. The CDR3 DNA reads as TGTGCCAGCAGACCGCGAGGGGGACTGAACACTGAAGCTTTCTTT.

V gene TRBV6-2 or TRBV6-3 combines with J gene TRBJ2-1, with a tentative D call TRBD2 (5 bases). This CDR3 contains 13 residues. Germline CDR1 is MNHEY and CDR2 is SVGEGT. V shed 5 bases and J shed 2 bases, with 7 bases lying between them. The CDR3 nucleotides are TGTGCCAGCAGTGAGGGTCCCTACAATGAGCAGTTCTTC. Translation: CASSEGPYNEQFF.

This clonotype was recorded many times. The genes are TRBV3-1 and TRBJ2-5; 10 bases agree with TRBD1. The CDR3 has 21 residues. Germline values: CDR1 LGHDT, CDR2 YNNKEL (reference sequence). With 0 bases clipped from V and 5 bases from J, the junction kept 21 bases outside the gene matches. In DNA, the CDR3 is TGTGCCAGCAGCCAAGAACCTAACCCCACCGGGACAGGGGCGGTTTCGGAGACCCAGTACTTC. It codes for CASSQEPNPTGTGAVSETQYF.

This clonotype was seen at least ten times. V and J are TRBV4-1 and TRBJ1-1; D is undetermined. The CDR3 sequence is 12 residues long. V lost 7 bases and J lost 0, with 6 bases in between. Germline loops: CDR1 MGHRA, CDR2 YSYEKL. CDR3 sequence reads: CASTSMNTEAFF. The DNA for the CDR3 is TGCGCCAGCACCTCTATGAACACTGAAGCTTTCTTT.

At least ten counts were recorded for this clonotype. The CDR3 reads CASSIGTGNYEQYF. The CDR3 DNA reads as TGTGCCAGTAGTATCGGGACAGGAAACTACGAGCAGTACTTC. The chain links TRBV19 to TRBJ2-7; 8 positions match TRBD1. The CDR3 covers 14 residues. Germline lookup yields CDR1 LNHDA and CDR2 SQIVND (reference sequence). V shed 3 bases and J 3 bases; nucleotides not matched to a gene: 4.

The gene calls are TRBV15 and TRBJ1-2, with 7 bases fitting TRBD1. This CDR3 region has 16 residues. Germline CDR1 is LNHNV and CDR2 is YYDKDF (reference sequence). V was clipped by 1 base and J by 3 bases; unmatched bases: 8. The CDR3 bases are TGTGCCACCAGCAGAGCTGGAGCAGGGGGTGACTATGGCTACACCTTC. This codes for CATSRAGAGGDYGYTF.

This rearrangement joins TRBV12-3 or TRBV12-4 to TRBJ2-5; TRBD1 aligns across 8 bases. The CDR3 runs to 14 residues. J was trimmed by 2 bases and V by 7 bases; bases with no gene match: 6. In DNA, the CDR3 is TGTGCCAGCAATTATCGGACAGGGCAAGAGACCCAGTACTTC. Its translation: CASNYRTGQETQYF.

This clonotype was found a few times. The genes are TRBV27 and TRBJ2-1; the match to TRBD1 covers 8 bases. The V gene's germline CDR1 is MNHEY and CDR2 SMNVEV (reference sequence). This CDR3 comprises 13 residues. Trimming removed 0 bases from V and 12 bases from J; junction bases left unmatched: 4. The CDR3 spells CASSLSHTGGQFF. CDR3 sequence (DNA): TGTGCCAGCAGTTTATCCCACACAGGGGGGCAGTTCTTC.